The rows below give T cell receptor beta chains drawn from one sample of a study of T-cell reconstitution after alpha-beta-depleted transplantation in children. MiXCR, run by TCRdb on the PCR reads, gives a single entry per CDR3 protein. The table records a few hundred thousand distinct CDR3 sequences, approximately 20% of them present only once. The sample consisted of PBMCs from the stem cell graft donor, taken from the stem cell graft. The receptors here all came from a human donor who donated a stem cell graft to a child with acute lymphoblastic leukemia. The CDR3 runs from the conserved cysteine through the conserved F or W.

TRBV5-6	15	TRBJ2-3	CASSYRDRVADTQYF
TRBV21-1	16	TRBJ2-5	CASSTGLAATLETQYF
TRBV5-1	15	TRBJ2-6	CASTADPSGANVLTF
TRBV30	14	TRBJ2-3	CAWKGGRAGDTQYF
TRBV5-1	12	TRBJ1-1	CASSPPSQEAFF
TRBV12-3/TRBV12-4	12	TRBJ1-5	CASNRGNQPQHF
TRBV12-3/TRBV12-4	11	TRBJ2-3	CASRTGDTQYF
TRBV4-2	15	TRBJ2-2	CASSQDDSPTGELFF
TRBV7-9	16	TRBJ2-1	CASSSSWGSSYNEQFF
TRBV29-1	15	TRBJ2-1	CSVGGLAGVIYEQFF
TRBV11-1	18	TRBJ2-7	CASSLGAVEGEGSYEQYF
TRBV5-1	14	TRBJ1-2	CASGGLTGIGGYTF
TRBV6-5	14	TRBJ2-1	CASSTLSSYNEQFF
TRBV5-1	14	TRBJ2-7	CASSPNLSGSREYF
TRBV3-1	14	TRBJ1-5	CASSQDGGNQPQHF
TRBV6-1	15	TRBJ2-5	CASRDSGRAGETQYF